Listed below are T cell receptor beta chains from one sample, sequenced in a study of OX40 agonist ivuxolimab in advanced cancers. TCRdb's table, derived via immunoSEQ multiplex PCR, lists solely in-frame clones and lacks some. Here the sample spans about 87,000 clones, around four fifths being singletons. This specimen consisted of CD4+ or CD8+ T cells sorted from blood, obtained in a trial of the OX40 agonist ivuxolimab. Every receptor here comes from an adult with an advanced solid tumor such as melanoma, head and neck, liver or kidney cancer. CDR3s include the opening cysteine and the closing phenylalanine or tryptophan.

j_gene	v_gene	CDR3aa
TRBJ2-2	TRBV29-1	CSVAGTGELFF
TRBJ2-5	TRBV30	CAWAPHTSGGGQETQYF
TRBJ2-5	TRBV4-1	CASSRDSGQYQETQYF
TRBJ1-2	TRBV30	CAWRVSGQKFRGYTF
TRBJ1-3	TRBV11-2	CASSLDSPHSGNTIYF
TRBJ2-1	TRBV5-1	CASSSGTGGGYNEQFF
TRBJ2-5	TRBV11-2	CASSLEVSGGKTQYF
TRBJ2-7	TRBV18	CASSPDSFYEQYF
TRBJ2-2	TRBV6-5	CASRETGVVTGELFF
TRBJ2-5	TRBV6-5	CASSYTGETQYF
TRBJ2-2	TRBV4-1	CASSTTSTGELFF
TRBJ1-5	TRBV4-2	CASSQDNTGQQPQHF
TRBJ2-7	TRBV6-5	CASSPSGTAPYEQYF
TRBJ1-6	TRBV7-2	CASSLETGVGSPLHF
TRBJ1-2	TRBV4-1	CASSNGQGPNTF
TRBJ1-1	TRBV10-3	CAISESGHPRTEAFF
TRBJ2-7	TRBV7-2	CASSLNTGSYEQYF
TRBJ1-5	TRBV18	CASSPNRAVENQPQHF
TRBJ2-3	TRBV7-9	CASSDRQTDTQYF
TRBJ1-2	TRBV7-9	CASSEQGRDGYTF
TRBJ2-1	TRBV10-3	CAISTGTGGDEQFF
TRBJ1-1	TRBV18	CASSPRRRENTEAFF
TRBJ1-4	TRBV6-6	CASSYSTGGDEKLFF
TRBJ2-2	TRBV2	CASSRLANTGELFF
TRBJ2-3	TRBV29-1	CSVEDSTSTDTQYF
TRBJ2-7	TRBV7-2	CASSLDFSNSYEQYF
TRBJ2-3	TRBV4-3	CASSQEGSDTQYF
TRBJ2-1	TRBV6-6	CASSYGGRGLEDEQFF
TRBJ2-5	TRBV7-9	CASSQYPTGGGETQYF
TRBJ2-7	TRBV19	CASSIDSAVAYEQYF
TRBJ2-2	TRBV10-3	CAITGTAKGELFF
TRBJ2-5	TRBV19	CASSIRGGRETQYF
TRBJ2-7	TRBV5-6	CASSLVGVVAFDEQYF
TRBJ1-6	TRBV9	CASSRSRTSPLHF
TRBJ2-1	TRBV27	CASSSRTGARNYNEQFF
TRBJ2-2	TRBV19	CASSMVSGANTGELFF
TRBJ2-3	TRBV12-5	CASAPHLGGGADTQYF
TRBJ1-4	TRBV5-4	CASSPGGDRGEKLFF
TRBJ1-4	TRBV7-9	CASSPGRDNEKLFF
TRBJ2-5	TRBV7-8	CASSRTIRETQYF
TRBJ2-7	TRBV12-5	CASGEGAYEQYF
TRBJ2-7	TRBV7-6	CASSFDLPDTVYEQYF
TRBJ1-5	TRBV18	CASSQTGSNQPQHF
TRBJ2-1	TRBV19	CATGGIRSYNEQFF
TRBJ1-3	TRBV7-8	CASSLRTGENTIYF
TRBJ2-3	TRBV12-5	CASGFLPGSIDTQYF
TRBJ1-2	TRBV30	CAWSPTPRTGYTF
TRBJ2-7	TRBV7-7	CASSPDRNTYEQYF
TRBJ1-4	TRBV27	CASSQGWQSNEKLFF